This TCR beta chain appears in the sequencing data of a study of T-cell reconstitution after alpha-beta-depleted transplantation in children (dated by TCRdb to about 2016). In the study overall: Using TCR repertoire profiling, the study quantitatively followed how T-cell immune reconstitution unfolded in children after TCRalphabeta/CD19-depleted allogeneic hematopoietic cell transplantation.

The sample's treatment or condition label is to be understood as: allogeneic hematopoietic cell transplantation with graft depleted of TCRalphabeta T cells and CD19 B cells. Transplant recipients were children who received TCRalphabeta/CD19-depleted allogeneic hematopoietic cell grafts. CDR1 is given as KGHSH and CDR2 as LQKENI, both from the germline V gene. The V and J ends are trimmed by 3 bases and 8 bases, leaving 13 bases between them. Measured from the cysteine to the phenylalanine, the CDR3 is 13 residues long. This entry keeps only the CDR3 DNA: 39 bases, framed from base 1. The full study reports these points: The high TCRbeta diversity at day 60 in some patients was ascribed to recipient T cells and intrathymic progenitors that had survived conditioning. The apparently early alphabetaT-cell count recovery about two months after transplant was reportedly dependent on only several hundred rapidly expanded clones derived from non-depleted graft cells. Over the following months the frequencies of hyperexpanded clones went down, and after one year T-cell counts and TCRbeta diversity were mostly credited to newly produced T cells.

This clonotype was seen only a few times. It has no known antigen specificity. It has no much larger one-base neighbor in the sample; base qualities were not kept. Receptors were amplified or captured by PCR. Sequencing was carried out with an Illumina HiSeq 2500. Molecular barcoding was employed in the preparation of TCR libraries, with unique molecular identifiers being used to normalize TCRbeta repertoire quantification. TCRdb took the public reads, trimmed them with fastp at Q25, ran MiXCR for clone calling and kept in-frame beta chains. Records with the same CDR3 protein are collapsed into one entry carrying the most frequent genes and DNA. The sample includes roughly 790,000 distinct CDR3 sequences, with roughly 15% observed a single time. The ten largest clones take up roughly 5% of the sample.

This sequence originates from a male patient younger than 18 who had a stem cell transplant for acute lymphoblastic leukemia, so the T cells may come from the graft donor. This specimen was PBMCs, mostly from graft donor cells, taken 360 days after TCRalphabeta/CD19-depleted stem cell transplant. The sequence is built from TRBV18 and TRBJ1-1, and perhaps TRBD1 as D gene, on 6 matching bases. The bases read TGTGCCAGCTCACCCCAGGGGAGGGAGGAAGCTTTCTTT. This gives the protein CASSPQGREEAFF.